Below are 22 T cell receptor beta chains sequenced from a single sample in a study of cytomegalovirus exposure and HLA in healthy donors. Researchers ran the PCR with 60 Vbeta and 13 Jbeta primers. Produced via immunoSEQ multiplex PCR; TCRdb's table is partial and in-frame only. This listing includes approximately 190,000 clones. What was sequenced was PBMCs. The receptor source for this set is a boy aged 5 to 17 in good health and CMV-seronegative.

The genes are TRBV27 and TRBJ1-3, with 7 bases matching TRBD1. The germline gives CDR1 MNHEY, CDR2 SMNVEV (reference sequence). Germline trimming cut 3 bases from V and 4 bases from J; bases unmatched to any gene: 6. There are 15 residues in the CDR3. As DNA, the CDR3 is TGTGCCAGCAGTTTGAGGACAGGCCAAGGAAACACCATATATTTT. Its translation is CASSLRTGQGNTIYF.

This chain connects TRBV27 to TRBJ1-5; 9 bases match TRBD1. Germline values: CDR1 MNHEY, CDR2 SMNVEV (reference sequence). With 5 bases clipped from V and 2 bases from J, the junction kept 7 bases outside the gene matches. The CDR3 spans 16 residues. CDR3 protein: CASSPTRDRGNQPQHF. CDR3 DNA: TGTGCCAGCAGTCCAACCCGGGACAGGGGCAATCAGCCCCAGCATTTT.

The chain has TRBV19 and TRBJ1-2; no clear D. CDR1 LNHDA and CDR2 SQIVND come from the germline V gene (reference sequence). This CDR3 contains 14 residues. V lost 5 bases to trimming and J lost 4 bases, with 14 bases between them. The CDR3, as DNA: TGTGCCAGTAGTCACCCACAGTTAATCTATGGCTACACCTTC. This gives the protein CASSHPQLIYGYTF.

The chain links TRBV4-1 to TRBJ2-7; TRBD1 matches 7 bases. Germline trimming cut 4 bases from V and 0 bases from J; bases unmatched to any gene: 9. The CDR3 length is 16 residues. CDR1 and CDR2 (germline): MGHRA, YSYEKL. CDR3 in DNA: TGCGCCAGCAGCCGTGGGACAGCCCGGCACTCCTACGAGCAGTACTTC. Protein product: CASSRGTARHSYEQYF.

The rearrangement joins TRBV28 to TRBJ1-4; D unclear. Germline CDR1 reads MDHEN; CDR2 reads SYDVKM. Trimming took off 5 bases at V and 15 bases at J, with 10 bases between the two ends. This CDR3 contains 10 residues. The CDR3 sequence is CASSGEIMFF. The CDR3 DNA follows: TGTGCCAGCAGTGGGGAGATAATGTTTTTT.

The genes are TRBV29-1 and TRBJ1-1, with D perhaps matching TRBD1 (5 bases). V lost 4 bases and J lost 1, with 10 bases in between. Germline CDR1 and CDR2: SQVTM and ANQGSEA. The CDR3 runs 13 residues. The CDR3 spells CSVVGGTNTEAFF. The DNA for the CDR3 is TGCAGCGTTGTGGGAGGGACGAACACTGAAGCTTTCTTT.

CDR3 region: CASSLYGDRGNQPQHF. The CDR3 coding sequence is TGTGCCAGCAGTTTATATGGGGACAGGGGGAATCAGCCCCAGCATTTT. The V call is TRBV28, the J call TRBJ1-5, with TRBD1 matching over 11 bases. The CDR3 loop spans 16 amino acids. Germline V gene sequence: CDR1 MDHEN, CDR2 SYDVKM. The V gene end was trimmed by 1 base and the J gene end by 4 bases; junction bases not matched to a gene: 3.

This chain connects TRBV11-1 to TRBJ1-2; a weak D match, TRBD1 (5 bases). V shed 2 bases and J shed 8 bases, with 15 bases lying between them. The CDR3 has 14 amino acids. Looked up from germline, CDR1 is SGHAT and CDR2 is FQDESV (reference sequence). This CDR3 reads CASSLSSGRDGYTF. CDR3 bases: TGTGCCAGCAGCTTAAGTTCGGGGAGGGACGGCTACACCTTC.

This sequence joins TRBV4-2 and TRBJ2-1; 8 bases agree with TRBD2. Unmatched junction bases numbered 13, after V lost 2 bases and J lost 4 bases. Germline V gene data show CDR1 as LGHNA and CDR2 as YNFKEQ. This CDR3 spans 18 amino acids. This chain's CDR3 is CASSQPPGLGHKYNEQFF. CDR3 sequence (DNA): TGTGCCAGCAGCCAACCGCCGGGACTAGGTCACAAGTACAATGAGCAGTTCTTC.

V is TRBV7-6 and J is TRBJ2-3; 7 nucleotides align to TRBD1. Trimming cost V 2 bases and J 1 base; bases outside gene matches: 6. Germline values: CDR1 SGHVS, CDR2 FNYEAQ. The CDR3 is made up of 16 amino acids. CDR3 nucleotides: TGTGCCAGCAGCTTAACTCCGGGACAGCGCACAGATACGCAGTATTTT. This translates into CASSLTPGQRTDTQYF.

About this clone itself: The sample contains more than one DNA sequence encoding this CDR3. The gene calls are TRBV7-2 and TRBJ1-2; 8 bases align to TRBD1. The CDR3 is 14 amino acids. With 1 base clipped from V and 5 bases from J, the junction kept 3 bases outside the gene matches. Per germline, CDR1 SGHTA and CDR2 FQGNSA. The CDR3 coding sequence is TGTGCCAGCAGCTTAGGGACAGGGAGGTATGGCTACACCTTC. This sequence encodes CASSLGTGRYGYTF.

The chain carries TRBV11-1 and TRBJ2-4, with a possible D match to TRBD1 (6 bases). CDR1 SGHAT and CDR2 FQDESV come from the germline V gene (reference sequence). This CDR3 contains 18 residues. Trimming pared 5 bases from V and 0 bases from J, leaving 20 bases between. CDR3 residues: CASSPQGWGSLAKNIQYF. The CDR3 region has the DNA TGTGCCAGCAGCCCACAGGGCTGGGGGAGTCTAGCCAAAAACATTCAGTACTTC.

V gene TRBV7-7 combines with J gene TRBJ2-2; 9 bases are shared with TRBD2. The CDR3 covers 16 residues. V lost 6 bases and J lost 5; bases outside the gene matches: 10. The germline CDR1 and CDR2 sequences are SSHAT and FNYEAQ (reference sequence). The CDR3 nucleotides are TGTGCCAGCAGTTCCAGCGCGGGGGGGGGTACCGGGGAGCTGTTTTTT. It yields the protein CASSSSAGGGTGELFF.

The chain couples TRBV27 to TRBJ2-7; 7 bases fit TRBD1. Trimming took 3 bases from V and 2 from J; bases not matched to a gene: 7. CDR1 and CDR2 (germline): MNHEY, SMNVEV (reference sequence). The CDR3 spans 15 residues. CDR3 coding DNA: TGTGCCAGCAGTTTGTACAGGGGCTTTACCTACGAGCAGTACTTC. Amino acid sequence: CASSLYRGFTYEQYF.

CDR3 loop: CASSISPYPLNTEAFF. The CDR3 nucleotides are TGTGCCAGTAGTATTAGTCCCTACCCCCTGAACACTGAAGCTTTCTTT. The chain couples TRBV19 to TRBJ1-1; D uncertain. V lost 3 bases and J lost 0, with 14 bases in between. This CDR3 comprises 16 residues. Germline V gene lookup returns CDR1 LNHDA and CDR2 SQIVND (reference sequence). The whole variable domain, filled in from reference TRBV19 and TRBJ1-1, reads DGGITQSPKYLFRKEGQNVTLSCEQNLNHDAMYWYRQDPGQGLRLIYYSQIVNDFQKGDIAEGYSVSREKKESFPLTVTSAQKNPTAFYLCASSISPYPLNTEAFFGQGTRLTVV.

The V call is TRBV5-1, the J call TRBJ2-7, with 7 positions matching TRBD2. Trimming removed 0 bases from V and 4 bases from J; junction bases left unmatched: 4. Germline CDR1 and CDR2: SGHRS and YFSETQ. The CDR3 has 14 amino acids. The chain's CDR3 is CASSLVGGGYEQYF. DNA of the CDR3: TGCGCCAGCAGCTTGGTGGGGGGAGGGTACGAGCAGTACTTC.

The V and J genes are TRBV11-2 and TRBJ1-2; D remains unclear. The germline V and J ends were trimmed by 8 bases and 13 bases, with 23 bases remaining between them. CDR1 is SGHAT, CDR2 FQNNGV, per germline. This CDR3 is built from 13 residues. CDR3 loop: CASGVGISPVVTF. The DNA for the CDR3 is TGTGCCAGCGGAGTAGGAATATCGCCCGTGGTCACCTTC.

The chain couples TRBV5-8 to TRBJ2-3, with D hard to call. Germline V lookup: CDR1 SGHTS, CDR2 YDEGEE. Trimming shortened V by 2 bases and J by 2 bases, and 12 bases separated the two germline ends. The CDR3 consists of 15 residues. Here the CDR3 reads CASSFNPQATDTQYF. The CDR3 coding sequence is TGTGCCAGCAGCTTTAACCCGCAAGCCACAGATACGCAGTATTTT.

The V gene is TRBV4-1, the J gene TRBJ2-7; 7 bases agree with TRBD1. Germline lookup yields CDR1 MGHRA and CDR2 YSYEKL. V shed 3 bases and J 3 bases; nucleotides not matched to a gene: 11. There are 16 residues in the CDR3. The CDR3 region is CASSHDVQGFVYEQYF. Written as DNA, the CDR3 is TGCGCCAGCAGCCATGACGTACAGGGGTTTGTCTACGAGCAGTACTTC.

CDR3 protein: CASSLTQGGPQHF. CDR3 bases: TGTGCCAGCAGCTTAACGCAGGGCGGGCCCCAGCATTTT. The V and J genes are TRBV7-3 and TRBJ1-5; tentatively, D is TRBD1 (5 bases). CDR3 length equals 13 residues. The germline gives CDR1 SGHTA, CDR2 FQGTGA. The V and J ends lost 0 bases and 9 bases respectively, with 9 bases between them.

V is TRBV7-9 and J is TRBJ2-2; 7 nucleotides line up with TRBD1. This CDR3 is built from 13 residues. The V gene's germline CDR1 is SEHNR and CDR2 FQNEAQ (reference sequence). V shed 6 bases, J shed 6 bases, and the junction held 4 bases outside the gene matches. DNA of the CDR3: TGTGCCAGCAGTTTTGGACAGGCCGGGGAGCTGTTTTTT. Residues: CASSFGQAGELFF.

The chain combines TRBV20-1 with TRBJ2-7, with no clear D. There are 11 residues in the CDR3. The V end lost 1 base, the J end lost 7 bases, and 8 bases lay between the germline ends. Germline lookup yields CDR1 DFQATT and CDR2 SNEGSKA (reference sequence). CDR3 residues: CSARGSGEQYF. CDR3 in DNA: TGCAGTGCTAGAGGGTCCGGGGAGCAGTACTTC.